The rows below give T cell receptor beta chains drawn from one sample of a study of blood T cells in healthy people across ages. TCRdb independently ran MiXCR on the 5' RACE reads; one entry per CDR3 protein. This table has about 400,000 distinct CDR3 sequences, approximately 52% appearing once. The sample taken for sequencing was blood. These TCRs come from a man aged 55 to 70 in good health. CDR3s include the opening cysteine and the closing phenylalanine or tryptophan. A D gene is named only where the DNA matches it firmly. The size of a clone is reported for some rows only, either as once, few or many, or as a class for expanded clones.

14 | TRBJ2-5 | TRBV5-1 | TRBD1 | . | CASRLGTVQETQYF | TGCGCCAGCAGACTCGGGACAGTTCAAGAGACCCAGTACTTC
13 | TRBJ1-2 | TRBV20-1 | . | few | CSARDRWGWGYTF | TGCAGTGCTAGAGATCGGTGGGGGTGGGGCTACACCTTC
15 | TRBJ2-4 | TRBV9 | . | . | CASSVGGIGGNIQYF | TGTGCCAGCAGCGTAGGAGGGATTGGGGGAAACATTCAGTACTTC
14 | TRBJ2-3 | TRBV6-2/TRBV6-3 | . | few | CASNLALRTDTQYF | TGTGCCAGCAACCTAGCGCTGCGCACAGATACGCAGTATTTT
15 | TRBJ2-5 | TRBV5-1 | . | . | CASSYVTGTQETQYF | TGCGCCAGCAGCTACGTGACAGGGACTCAAGAGACCCAGTACTTC
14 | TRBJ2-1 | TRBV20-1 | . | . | CSARGGVSYNEQFF | TGCAGTGCTAGAGGCGGGGTCTCCTACAATGAGCAGTTCTTC
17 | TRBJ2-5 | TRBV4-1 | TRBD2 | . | CASSQDQLAGDTETQYF | TGCGCCAGCAGCCAAGATCAGCTAGCGGGAGATACAGAGACCCAGTACTTC
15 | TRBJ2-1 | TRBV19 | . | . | CASSIGGGQANEQFF | TGTGCCAGTAGTATAGGGGGAGGACAGGCCAATGAGCAGTTCTTC
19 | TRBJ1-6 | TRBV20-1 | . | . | CSASHPDPAGSSYNSPLHF | TGCAGTGCTAGTCACCCCGACCCGGCGGGAAGCTCCTATAATTCACCCCTCCACTTT
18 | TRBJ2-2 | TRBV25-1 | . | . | CASKAFLGGKGDTGELFF | TGTGCCAGCAAAGCCTTCCTTGGCGGGAAGGGTGACACCGGGGAGCTGTTTTTT
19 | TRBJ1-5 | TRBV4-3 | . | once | CASSQDTHDKGLINQPQHF | TGCGCCAGCAGCCAAGATACGCATGATAAGGGACTAATCAATCAGCCCCAGCATTTT
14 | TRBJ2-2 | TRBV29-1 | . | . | CSVVRRPGTGELFF | TGCAGCGTTGTGCGGAGGCCGGGGACCGGGGAGCTGTTTTTT
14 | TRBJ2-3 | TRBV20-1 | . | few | CSAREGGSTDTQYF | TGCAGTGCCCGAGAGGGCGGAAGCACAGATACGCAGTATTTT
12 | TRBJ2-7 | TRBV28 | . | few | CASRTGTYEQYF | TGTGCCAGCCGAACCGGCACCTACGAGCAGTACTTC
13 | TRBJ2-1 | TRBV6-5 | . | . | CASGRLESNEQFF | TGTGCCAGCGGTCGACTAGAAAGCAATGAGCAGTTCTTC
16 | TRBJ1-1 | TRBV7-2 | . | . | CASSLFVSGTGAEAFF | TGTGCCAGCAGCTTATTCGTTTCGGGGACGGGCGCTGAAGCTTTCTTT
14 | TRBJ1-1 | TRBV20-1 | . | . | CSAQLAVRVDEAFF | TGCAGTGCTCAGTTGGCGGTTCGCGTCGATGAAGCTTTCTTT
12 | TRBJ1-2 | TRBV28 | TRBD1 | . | CASSTGGYGYTF | TGTGCCAGCAGTACAGGGGGCTATGGCTACACCTTC
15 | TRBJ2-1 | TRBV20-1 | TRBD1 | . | CSARLIQGSYNEQFF | TGCAGTGCTAGACTTATACAGGGGTCCTACAATGAGCAGTTCTTC
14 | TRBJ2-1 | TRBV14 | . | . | CASSRPGSYNEQFF | TGTGCCAGCAGCCGACCTGGTAGCTACAATGAGCAGTTCTTC
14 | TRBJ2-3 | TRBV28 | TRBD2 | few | CASRTSGRTDTQYF | TGTGCCAGCAGGACTAGCGGGAGAACAGATACGCAGTATTTT
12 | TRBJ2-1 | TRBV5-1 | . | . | CASSFVSHEQFF | TGCGCCAGCAGCTTTGTCAGCCACGAGCAGTTCTTC
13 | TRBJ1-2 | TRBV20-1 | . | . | CSATPSPNYGYTF | TGCAGTGCTACCCCAAGCCCTAACTATGGCTACACCTTC
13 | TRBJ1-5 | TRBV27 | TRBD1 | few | CASRTGVNQPQHF | TGTGCCAGCAGGACAGGGGTGAATCAGCCCCAGCATTTT
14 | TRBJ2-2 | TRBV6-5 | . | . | CASRTRPHTGELFF | TGTGCCAGCAGAACCCGTCCCCACACCGGGGAGCTGTTTTTT
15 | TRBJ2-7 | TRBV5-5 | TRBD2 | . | CASSLTRLAGGEQYF | TGTGCCAGCAGCTTGACGCGACTAGCGGGAGGCGAGCAGTACTTC
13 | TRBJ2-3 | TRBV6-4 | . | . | CASKAASTDTQYF | TGTGCCAGCAAAGCGGCTAGCACAGATACGCAGTATTTT
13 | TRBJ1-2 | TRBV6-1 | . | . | CASRAQGSYGYTF | TGTGCCAGCAGGGCCCAGGGTTCCTATGGCTACACCTTC
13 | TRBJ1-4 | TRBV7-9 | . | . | CASSPLPGEKLFF | TGTGCCAGCAGCCCGTTACCTGGTGAAAAACTGTTTTTT
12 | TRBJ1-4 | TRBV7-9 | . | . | CASSAGGEKLFF | TGTGCCAGCAGCGCGGGGGGCGAAAAACTGTTTTTT
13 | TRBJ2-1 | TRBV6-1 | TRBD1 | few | CASSEVGQGEQFF | TGTGCCAGCAGTGAAGTGGGACAGGGTGAGCAGTTCTTC
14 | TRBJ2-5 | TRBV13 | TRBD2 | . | CASSPVGLAGAQYF | TGTGCCAGCAGCCCCGTCGGACTAGCGGGGGCCCAGTACTTC
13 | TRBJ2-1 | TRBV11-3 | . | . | CASSRTRSSEQFF | TGTGCTAGCAGCCGCACTAGGTCATCTGAGCAGTTCTTC
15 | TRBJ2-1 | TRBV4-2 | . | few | CASSPGTEDVNEQFF | TGTGCCAGCAGCCCAGGGACCGAGGACGTGAATGAGCAGTTCTTC
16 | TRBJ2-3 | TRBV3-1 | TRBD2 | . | CASSQLSGISTDTQYF | TGTGCCAGCAGCCAATTGAGCGGGATTAGCACAGATACGCAGTATTTT
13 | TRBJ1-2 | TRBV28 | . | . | CASRVGTPYGYTF | TGTGCCAGCAGAGTGGGCACACCTTATGGCTACACCTTC
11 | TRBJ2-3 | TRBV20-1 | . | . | CSARQDWGQYF | TGCAGTGCGCGGCAGGATTGGGGGCAGTATTTT
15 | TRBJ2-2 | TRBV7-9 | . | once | CASSPALASTGELFF | TGTGCCAGCAGCCCCGCTCTAGCTAGCACCGGGGAGCTGTTTTTT
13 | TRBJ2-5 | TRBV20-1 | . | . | CSASVGGPETQYF | TGCAGTGCTAGTGTCGGGGGGCCCGAGACCCAGTACTTC
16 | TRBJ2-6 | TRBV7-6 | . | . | CASSSSVGIGANVLTF | TGTGCCAGCAGCTCAAGCGTTGGTATTGGGGCCAACGTCCTGACTTTC
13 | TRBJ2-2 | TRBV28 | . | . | CASTEGGTGELFF | TGTGCCAGCACCGAGGGGGGGACCGGGGAGCTGTTTTTT
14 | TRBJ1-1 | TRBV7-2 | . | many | CASGGVLSNTEAFF | TGTGCCAGCGGAGGGGTCCTCTCGAACACTGAAGCTTTCTTT
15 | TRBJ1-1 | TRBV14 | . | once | CASSQSQNMNTEAFF | TGTGCCAGCAGCCAGAGCCAGAACATGAACACTGAAGCTTTCTTT
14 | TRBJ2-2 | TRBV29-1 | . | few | CSVEGEPYTGELFF | TGCAGCGTTGAAGGGGAGCCATATACCGGGGAGCTGTTTTTT
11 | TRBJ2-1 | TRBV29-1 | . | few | CSGEIYNEQFF | TGCAGCGGAGAAATATACAATGAGCAGTTCTTC